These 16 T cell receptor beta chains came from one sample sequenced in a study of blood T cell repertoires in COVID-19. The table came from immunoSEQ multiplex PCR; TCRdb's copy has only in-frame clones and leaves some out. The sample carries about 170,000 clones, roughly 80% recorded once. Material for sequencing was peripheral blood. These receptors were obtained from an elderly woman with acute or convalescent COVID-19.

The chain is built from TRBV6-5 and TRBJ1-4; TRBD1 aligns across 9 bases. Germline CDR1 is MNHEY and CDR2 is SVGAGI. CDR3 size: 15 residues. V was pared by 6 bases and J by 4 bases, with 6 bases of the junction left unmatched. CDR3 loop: CASRSSTGGNEKLFF. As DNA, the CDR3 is TGTGCCAGCAGATCATCGACAGGGGGTAATGAAAAACTGTTTTTT.

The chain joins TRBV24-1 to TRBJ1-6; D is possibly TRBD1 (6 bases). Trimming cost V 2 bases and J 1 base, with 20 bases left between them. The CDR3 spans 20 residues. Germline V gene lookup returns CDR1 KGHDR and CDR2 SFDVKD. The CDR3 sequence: CATSDCYRDPRQSYNSPLHF. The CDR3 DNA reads TGTGCCACCAGTGATTGCTACAGGGATCCGCGTCAGTCCTATAATTCACCCCTCCACTTT.

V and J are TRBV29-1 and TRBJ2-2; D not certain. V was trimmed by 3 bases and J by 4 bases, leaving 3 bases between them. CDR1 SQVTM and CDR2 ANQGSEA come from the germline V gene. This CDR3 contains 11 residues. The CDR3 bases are TGCAGCGTTGAGCGCACCGGGGAGCTGTTTTTT. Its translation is CSVERTGELFF.

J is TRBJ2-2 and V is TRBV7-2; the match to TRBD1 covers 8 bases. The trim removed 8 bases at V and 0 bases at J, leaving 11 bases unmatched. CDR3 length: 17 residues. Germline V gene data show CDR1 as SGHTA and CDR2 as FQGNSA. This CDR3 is CASLGSPGGANTGELFF. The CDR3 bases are TGTGCCAGCTTAGGGTCACCAGGGGGCGCGAACACCGGGGAGCTGTTTTTT.

CDR3: CASSFGLAGGPGDYNEQFF. For the CDR3, the DNA is TGTGCCAGCAGTTTCGGACTAGCGGGGGGGCCGGGGGACTACAATGAGCAGTTCTTC. V gene TRBV27 combines with J gene TRBJ2-1; 15 bases agree with TRBD2. The CDR3 loop spans 19 amino acids. V was pared by 3 bases and J by 3 bases, with 9 bases of the junction left unmatched. Per germline, CDR1 MNHEY and CDR2 SMNVEV (reference sequence).

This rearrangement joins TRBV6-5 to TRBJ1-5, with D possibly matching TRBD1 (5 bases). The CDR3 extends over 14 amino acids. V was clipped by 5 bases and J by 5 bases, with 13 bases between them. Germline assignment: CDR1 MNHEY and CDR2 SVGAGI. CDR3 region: CASSLGGGYQPQHF. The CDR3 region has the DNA TGTGCCAGCAGTCTGGGGGGGGGTTATCAGCCCCAGCATTTT.

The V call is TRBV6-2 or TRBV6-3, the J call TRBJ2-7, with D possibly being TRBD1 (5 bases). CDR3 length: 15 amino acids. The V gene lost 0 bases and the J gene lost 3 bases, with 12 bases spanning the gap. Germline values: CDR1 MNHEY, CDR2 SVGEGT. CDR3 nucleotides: TGTGCCAGCAGTTACTCGACAGAACTCAACTACGAGCAGTACTTC. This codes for CASSYSTELNYEQYF.

CDR3 sequence: CASSPNLLAGVDEQFF. CDR3 in DNA: TGCGCCAGCAGCCCAAACCTACTAGCGGGAGTGGATGAGCAGTTCTTC. The J gene is TRBJ2-1, the V gene TRBV5-1; 11 bases agree with TRBD2. Germline trimming cut 4 bases from V and 8 bases from J; bases unmatched to any gene: 11. Germline-derived CDR1 and CDR2 are SGHRS and YFSETQ. The CDR3 runs to 16 residues.

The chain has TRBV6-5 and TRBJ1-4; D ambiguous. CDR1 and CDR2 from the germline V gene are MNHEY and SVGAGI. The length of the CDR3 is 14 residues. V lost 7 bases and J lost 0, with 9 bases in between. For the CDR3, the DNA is TGTGCCAGCACATCAGGTGCAACTAATGAAAAACTGTTTTTT. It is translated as CASTSGATNEKLFF.

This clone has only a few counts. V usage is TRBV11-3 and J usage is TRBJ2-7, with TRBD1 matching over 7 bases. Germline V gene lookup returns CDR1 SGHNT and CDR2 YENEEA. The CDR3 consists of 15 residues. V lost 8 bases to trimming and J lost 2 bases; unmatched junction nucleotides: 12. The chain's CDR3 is CASALGQGETYEQYF. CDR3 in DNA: TGTGCCAGCGCCCTTGGGCAGGGGGAAACCTACGAGCAGTACTTC.

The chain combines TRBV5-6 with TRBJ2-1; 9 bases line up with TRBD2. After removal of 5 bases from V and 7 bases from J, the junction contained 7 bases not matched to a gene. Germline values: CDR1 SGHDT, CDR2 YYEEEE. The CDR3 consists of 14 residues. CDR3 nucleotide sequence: TGTGCCAGCAGTTACCCGACTAGCGGTAATGAGCAGTTCTTC. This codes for CASSYPTSGNEQFF. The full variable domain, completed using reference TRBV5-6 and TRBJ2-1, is DAGVTQSPTHLIKTRGQQVTLRCSPKSGHDTVSWYQQALGQGPQFIFQYYEEEERQRGNFPDRFSGHQFPNYSSELNVNALLLGDSALYLCASSYPTSGNEQFFGPGTRLTVL.

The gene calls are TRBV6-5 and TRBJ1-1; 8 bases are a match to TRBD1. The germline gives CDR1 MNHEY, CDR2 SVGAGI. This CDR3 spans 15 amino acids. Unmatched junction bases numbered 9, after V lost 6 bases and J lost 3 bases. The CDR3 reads CASRADRAGDTEAFF. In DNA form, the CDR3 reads TGTGCCAGCAGGGCGGACAGGGCTGGGGACACTGAAGCTTTCTTT.

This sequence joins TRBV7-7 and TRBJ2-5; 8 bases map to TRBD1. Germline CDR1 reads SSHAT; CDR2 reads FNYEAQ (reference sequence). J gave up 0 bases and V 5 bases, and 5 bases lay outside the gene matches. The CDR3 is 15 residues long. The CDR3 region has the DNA TGTGCCAGCAGCCGGGGACAGGAGTACCAAGAGACCCAGTACTTC. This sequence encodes CASSRGQEYQETQYF.

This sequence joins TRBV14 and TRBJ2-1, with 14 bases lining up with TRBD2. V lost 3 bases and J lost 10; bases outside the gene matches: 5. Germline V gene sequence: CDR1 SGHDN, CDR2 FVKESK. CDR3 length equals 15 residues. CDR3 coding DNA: TGTGCCAGCAGCCAGGGACTAGCGGGAGTTGGGGAGCAGTTCTTC. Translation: CASSQGLAGVGEQFF.

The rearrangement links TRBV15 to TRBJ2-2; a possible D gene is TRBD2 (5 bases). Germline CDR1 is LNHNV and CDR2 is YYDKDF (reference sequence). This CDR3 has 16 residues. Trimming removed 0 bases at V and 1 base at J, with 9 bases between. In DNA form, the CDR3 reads TGTGCCACCAGCAGAGATCTAGCAAGGAACACCGGGGAGCTGTTTTTT. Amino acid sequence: CATSRDLARNTGELFF.

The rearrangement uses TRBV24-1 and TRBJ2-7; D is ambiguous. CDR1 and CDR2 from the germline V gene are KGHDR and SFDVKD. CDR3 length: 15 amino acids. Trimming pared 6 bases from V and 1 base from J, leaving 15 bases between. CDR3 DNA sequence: TGTGCCACCAGTCGTTCGAGACACGAATCCTACGAGCAGTACTTC. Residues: CATSRSRHESYEQYF.